This passage covers 13 T cell receptor beta chains from one sample sequenced in a study of blood T cell repertoires in COVID-19. Sequencing was performed with immunoSEQ multiplex PCR; in TCRdb, only in-frame clones are kept and a portion is missing. The table includes tens of thousands of clones, around 90% detected once. Sequencing was performed on peripheral blood. Receptors originate from a man aged 55 to 69 with acute or convalescent COVID-19.

V usage is TRBV18 and J usage is TRBJ1-4, with D perhaps matching TRBD1 (5 bases). Germline assignment: CDR1 KGHSH and CDR2 LQKENI. V was cut by 3 bases and J by 4 bases, with 9 bases left in between. CDR3 length: 14 residues. CDR3 sequence (DNA): TGTGCCAGCTCACCGACAGCCAATAATGAAAAACTGTTTTTT. It specifies CASSPTANNEKLFF.

The V gene is TRBV6-5, the J gene TRBJ1-2; D gene unclear. Trimming stripped 2 bases from V and 0 bases from J, with 10 bases between. The CDR3 extends over 15 amino acids. CDR1 and CDR2 from the germline V gene are MNHEY and SVGAGI. The CDR3 nucleotides are TGTGCCAGCAGTTACCAGCAGGATCCTAACTATGGCTACACCTTC. Translating gives CASSYQQDPNYGYTF.

V and J are TRBV5-1 and TRBJ2-2; D is perhaps TRBD1 (6 bases). The germline V gene has CDR1 SGHRS and CDR2 YFSETQ. The CDR3 spans 16 residues. The V end lost 4 bases, the J end lost 0 bases, and 13 bases lay between the germline ends. For the CDR3, the DNA is TGCGCCAGCAGCCTATCCGGGACATCGAACACCGGGGAGCTGTTTTTT. Protein product: CASSLSGTSNTGELFF.

The chain combines TRBV5-4 with TRBJ2-6; perhaps TRBD1 as D (5 bases). The CDR3 is 18 amino acids. Germline CDR1 and CDR2: SGHNT and YYREEE (reference sequence). Trimming shortened V by 0 bases and J by 0 bases, and 13 bases separated the two germline ends. CDR3 nucleotide sequence: TGTGCCAGCAGCTTGGCCGGCAGGGTTCCCTCTGGGGCCAACGTCCTGACTTTC. It is translated as CASSLAGRVPSGANVLTF.

This clone was detected once. V usage is TRBV7-2 and J usage is TRBJ2-7; unclear D gene. The CDR3 runs to 15 residues. CDR1 and CDR2 from the germline V gene are SGHTA and FQGNSA. The V end was cut by 1 base, the J end by 6 bases, with 16 bases between. This CDR3 is CASSLVGGIEAEQYF. CDR3 DNA sequence: TGTGCCAGCAGCTTAGTCGGTGGTATTGAGGCCGAGCAGTACTTC.

V and J are TRBV2 and TRBJ1-5; no clear D gene. CDR1 SNHLY and CDR2 FYNNEI come from the germline V gene. Trimming cost V 8 bases and J 7 bases, with 12 bases left between them. The CDR3 contains 12 residues. CDR3 protein: CASGAEGQPQHF. In DNA, the CDR3 is TGTGCCAGCGGAGCTGAGGGACAGCCCCAGCATTTT. The full variable domain, completed using reference TRBV2 and TRBJ1-5, is EPEVTQTPSHQVTQMGQEVILRCVPISNHLYFYWYRQILGQKVEFLVSFYNNEISEKSEIFDDQFSVERPDGSNFTLKIRSTKLEDSAMYFCASGAEGQPQHFGDGTRLSIL.

The J gene is TRBJ2-2, the V gene TRBV24-1, with 12 bases matching TRBD2. This CDR3 is 15 amino acids long. The V gene's germline CDR1 is KGHDR and CDR2 SFDVKD. With 3 bases clipped from V and 5 bases from J, the junction kept 0 bases outside the gene matches. CDR3 protein: CATSDLAGGTGELFF. As DNA, the CDR3 is TGTGCCACCAGTGATCTAGCGGGGGGGACCGGGGAGCTGTTTTTT.

This clone has a handful of counts. V gene TRBV11-2 combines with J gene TRBJ2-7; no reliable D call. The CDR3 is 11 residues long. Germline CDR1 is SGHAT and CDR2 is FQNNGV. Trimming removed 5 bases from V and 2 bases from J, with 4 bases in between. CDR3 sequence (DNA): TGTGCCAGCAGCAATACCTACGAGCAGTACTTC. As protein: CASSNTYEQYF.

The chain has TRBV6-5 and TRBJ2-7; 11 nucleotides align to TRBD1. The CDR3 sequence is 15 residues long. V shed 0 bases and J 2 bases; nucleotides not matched to a gene: 0. Per germline, CDR1 MNHEY and CDR2 SVGAGI. CDR3 protein: CASSYSDRGPYEQYF. The CDR3 nucleotides read TGTGCCAGCAGTTACTCGGACAGGGGGCCCTACGAGCAGTACTTC.

The rearrangement links TRBV11-2 to TRBJ2-7; 7 bases are a match to TRBD1. J gave up 6 bases and V 5 bases, and 7 bases lay outside the gene matches. Germline V gene lookup returns CDR1 SGHAT and CDR2 FQNNGV. The CDR3 has 13 amino acids. CDR3 nucleotides: TGTGCCAGCAGCCCAGACAGGGTAGGCGAGCAGTACTTC. It translates to CASSPDRVGEQYF.

The chain is built from TRBV14 and TRBJ2-3; TRBD1 agrees at 10 bases. Per germline, CDR1 SGHDN and CDR2 FVKESK. Trimming took 3 bases from V and 0 from J; bases not matched to a gene: 15. This CDR3 region has 20 residues. The CDR3 here is CASSQQGQGLTRTSTDTQYF. The CDR3 region has the DNA TGTGCCAGCAGCCAGCAGGGACAGGGGCTCACCAGGACTAGCACAGATACGCAGTATTTT.

The gene calls are TRBV7-2 and TRBJ1-2; D gene uncertain. The V gene's germline CDR1 is SGHTA and CDR2 FQGNSA. The CDR3 length is 12 residues. Trimming removed 6 bases from V and 1 base from J, with 6 bases in between. In DNA form, the CDR3 reads TGTGCCAGCAGTTCCTATAACTATGGCTACACCTTC. This sequence encodes CASSSYNYGYTF.

V gene TRBV14 combines with J gene TRBJ2-3, with TRBD2 matching 7 bases. Germline V gene data show CDR1 as SGHDN and CDR2 as FVKESK. V lost 3 bases to trimming and J lost 6 bases; unmatched junction nucleotides: 9. The CDR3 has 15 residues. CDR3 bases: TGTGCCAGCAGCCAGACTAGCCTCGCAGCGGATACGCAGTATTTT. Protein: CASSQTSLAADTQYF.